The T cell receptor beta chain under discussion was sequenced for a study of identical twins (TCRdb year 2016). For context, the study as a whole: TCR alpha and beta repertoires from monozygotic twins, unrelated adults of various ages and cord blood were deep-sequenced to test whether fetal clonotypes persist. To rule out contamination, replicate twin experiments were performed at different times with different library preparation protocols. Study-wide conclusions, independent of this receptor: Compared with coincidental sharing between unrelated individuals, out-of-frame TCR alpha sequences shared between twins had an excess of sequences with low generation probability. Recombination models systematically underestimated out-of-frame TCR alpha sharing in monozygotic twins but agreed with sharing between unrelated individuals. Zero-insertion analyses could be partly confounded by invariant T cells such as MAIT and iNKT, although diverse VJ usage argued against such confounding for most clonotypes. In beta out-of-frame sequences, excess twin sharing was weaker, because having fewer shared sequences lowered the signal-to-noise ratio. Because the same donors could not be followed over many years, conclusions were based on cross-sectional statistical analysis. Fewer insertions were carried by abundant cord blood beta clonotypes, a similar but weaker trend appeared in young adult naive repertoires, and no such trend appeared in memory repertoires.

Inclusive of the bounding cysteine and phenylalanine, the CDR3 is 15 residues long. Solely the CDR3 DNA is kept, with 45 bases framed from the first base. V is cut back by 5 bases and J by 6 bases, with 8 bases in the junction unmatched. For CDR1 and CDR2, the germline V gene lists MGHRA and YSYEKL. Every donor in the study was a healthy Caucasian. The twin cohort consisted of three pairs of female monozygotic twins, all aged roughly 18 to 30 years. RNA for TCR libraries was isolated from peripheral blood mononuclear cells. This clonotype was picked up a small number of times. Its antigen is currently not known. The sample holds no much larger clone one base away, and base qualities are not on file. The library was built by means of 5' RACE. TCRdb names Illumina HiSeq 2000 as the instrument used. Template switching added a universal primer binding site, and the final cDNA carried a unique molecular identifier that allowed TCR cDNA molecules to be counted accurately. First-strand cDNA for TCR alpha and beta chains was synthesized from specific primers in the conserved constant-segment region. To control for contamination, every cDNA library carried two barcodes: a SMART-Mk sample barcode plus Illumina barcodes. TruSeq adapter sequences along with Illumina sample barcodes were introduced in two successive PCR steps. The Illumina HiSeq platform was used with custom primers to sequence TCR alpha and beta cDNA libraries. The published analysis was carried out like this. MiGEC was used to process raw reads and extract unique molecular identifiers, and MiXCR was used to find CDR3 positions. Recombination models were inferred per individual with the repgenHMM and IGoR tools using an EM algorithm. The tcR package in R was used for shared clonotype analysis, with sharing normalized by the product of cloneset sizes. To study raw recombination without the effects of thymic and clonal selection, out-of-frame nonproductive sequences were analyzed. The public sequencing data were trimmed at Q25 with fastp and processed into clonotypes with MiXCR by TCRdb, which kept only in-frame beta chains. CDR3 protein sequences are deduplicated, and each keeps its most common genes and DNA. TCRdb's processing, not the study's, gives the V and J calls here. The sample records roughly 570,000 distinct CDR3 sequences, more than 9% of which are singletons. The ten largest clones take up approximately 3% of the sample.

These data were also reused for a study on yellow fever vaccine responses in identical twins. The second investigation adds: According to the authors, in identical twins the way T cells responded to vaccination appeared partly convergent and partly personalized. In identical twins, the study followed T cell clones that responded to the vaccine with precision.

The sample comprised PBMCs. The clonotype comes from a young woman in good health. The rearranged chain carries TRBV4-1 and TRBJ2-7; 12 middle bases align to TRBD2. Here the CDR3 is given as CASSIRLAGEFEQYF. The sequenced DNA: TGCGCCAGCAGCATACGACTAGCGGGAGAGTTCGAGCAGTACTTC.